This T cell receptor (beta chain) originates from a study of cytomegalovirus exposure and HLA in healthy donors. Overall study findings and caveats: Presence/absence analysis assumed near-uniform sequencing depth across donors. The productive fraction for most TCR beta V segments was about 90% or about 30% in an earlier analysis.

The CDR3 spans 16 residues. V shed 0 bases, J shed 6 bases, and the junction held 6 bases outside the gene matches. Germline assignment: CDR1 SGHRS and CDR2 YFSETQ. Points on this clone: What it recognizes is unknown.

13 Jbeta primers and 60 Vbeta primers were used for the PCR. Original methodology: Unique TCR beta chains totaled roughly 79 million in a later count, with some 10 million of them shared. The repertoire was sequenced with immunoSEQ multiplex PCR; TCRdb's copy has only in-frame clones and lacks some. The V and J calls and clone size are taken from that table; D and trimming were inferred from the DNA. The sample has 150,000 or so clones, around 84% seen once. This receptor was taken from a woman in her thirties or forties in good health and CMV-seronegative. The V gene is TRBV5-1, the J gene TRBJ2-3, with 11 bases that match TRBD2. The sample consisted of PBMCs. CDR3 amino acids: CASSLETSGIGDTQYF. DNA of the CDR3: TGCGCCAGCAGCTTGGAGACTAGCGGGATCGGGGATACGCAGTATTTT.